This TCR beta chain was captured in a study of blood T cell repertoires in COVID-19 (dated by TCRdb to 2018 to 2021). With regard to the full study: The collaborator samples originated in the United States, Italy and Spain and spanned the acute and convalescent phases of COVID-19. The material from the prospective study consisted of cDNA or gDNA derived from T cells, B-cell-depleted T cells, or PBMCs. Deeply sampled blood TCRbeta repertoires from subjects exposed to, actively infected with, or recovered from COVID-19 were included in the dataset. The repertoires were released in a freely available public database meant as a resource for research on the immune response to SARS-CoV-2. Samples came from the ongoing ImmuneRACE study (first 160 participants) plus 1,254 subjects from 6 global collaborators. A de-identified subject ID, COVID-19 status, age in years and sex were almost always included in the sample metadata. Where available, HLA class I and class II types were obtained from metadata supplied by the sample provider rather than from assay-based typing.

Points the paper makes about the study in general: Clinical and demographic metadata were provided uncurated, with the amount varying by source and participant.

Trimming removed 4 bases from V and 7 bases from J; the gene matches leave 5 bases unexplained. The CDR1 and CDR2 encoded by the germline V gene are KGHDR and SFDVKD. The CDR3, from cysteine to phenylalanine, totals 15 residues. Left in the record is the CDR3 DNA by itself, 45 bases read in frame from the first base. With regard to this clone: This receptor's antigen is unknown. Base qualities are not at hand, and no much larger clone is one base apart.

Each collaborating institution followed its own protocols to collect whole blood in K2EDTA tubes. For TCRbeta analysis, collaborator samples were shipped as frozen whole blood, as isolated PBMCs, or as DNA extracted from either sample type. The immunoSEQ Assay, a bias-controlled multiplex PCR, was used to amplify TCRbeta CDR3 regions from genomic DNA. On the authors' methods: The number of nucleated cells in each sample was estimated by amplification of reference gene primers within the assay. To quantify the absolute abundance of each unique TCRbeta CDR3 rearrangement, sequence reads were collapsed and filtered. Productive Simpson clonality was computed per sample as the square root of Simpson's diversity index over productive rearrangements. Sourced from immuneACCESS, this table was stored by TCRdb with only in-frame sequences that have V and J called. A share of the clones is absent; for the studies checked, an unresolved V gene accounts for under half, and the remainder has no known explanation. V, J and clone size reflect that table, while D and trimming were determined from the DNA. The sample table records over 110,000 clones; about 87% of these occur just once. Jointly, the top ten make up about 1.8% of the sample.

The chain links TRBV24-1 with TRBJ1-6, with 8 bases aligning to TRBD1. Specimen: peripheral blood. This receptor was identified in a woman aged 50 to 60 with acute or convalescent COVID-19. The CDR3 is CATSEGQGENSPLHF. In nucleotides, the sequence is TGTGCCACCAGTGAAGGACAGGGAGAAAATTCACCCCTCCACTTT.